One and the same sample provided the 22 T cell receptor beta chains below, sequenced in a study of cytotoxic CD8 clonotypes in ibrutinib-treated CLL. Generated by immunoSEQ multiplex PCR, the TCRdb table keeps only in-frame clones and is missing some. Among about 200,000 clones listed, 72% were seen once. This material consisted of PBMCs, taken after 24 months of ibrutinib treatment. The receptors derive from a human donor with chronic lymphocytic leukemia.

This clone has a handful of counts. The chain combines TRBV10-3 with TRBJ2-1, with 7 bases lining up with TRBD1. CDR1 is ENHRY and CDR2 is SYGVKD in the germline V gene. J was trimmed by 5 bases and V by 8 bases; bases with no gene match: 6. CDR3 size: 13 residues. The chain's CDR3 is CAIRDRPDNEQFF. DNA for the CDR3: TGTGCCATCCGGGACAGACCCGACAATGAGCAGTTCTTC.

V is TRBV7-6 and J is TRBJ2-2; no definite D call. The CDR3 contains 17 residues. Deletions cut 5 bases from V and 4 bases from J, with 20 bases between. Germline-derived CDR1 and CDR2 are SGHVS and FNYEAQ. The CDR3 coding sequence is TGTGCCAGCAGCCCCTCCTCGGAGCTTACGGGCACCGGGGAGCTGTTTTTT. Its protein product is CASSPSSELTGTGELFF. Variable domain in full (rest from reference TRBV7-6 and TRBJ2-2): GAGVSQSPRYKVTKRGQDVALRCDPISGHVSLYWYRQALGQGPEFLTYFNYEAQQDKSGLPNDRFSAERPEGSISTLTIQRTEQRDSAMYRCASSPSSELTGTGELFFGEGSRLTVL.

This clone has more than one count but fewer than ten. The CDR3 DNA sequence: TGTGCCAGCAGCTTAGCGTTACAGGGGGCAGGGGAGACCCAGTACTTC. This gives the protein CASSLALQGAGETQYF. The chain couples TRBV11-2 to TRBJ2-5; TRBD1 agrees at 9 bases. The CDR3 is made up of 16 amino acids. Germline lookup yields CDR1 SGHAT and CDR2 FQNNGV. Losses at the gene ends were 1 base for V and 5 bases for J; bases not matched to a gene: 8.

This chain connects TRBV9 to TRBJ2-2; 7 bases align to TRBD1. The CDR3 is 16 residues long. Per the germline V gene, CDR1 is SGDLS and CDR2 is YYNGEE. V lost 2 bases, J lost 6 bases, and 10 bases stayed unmatched. The CDR3 DNA is TGTGCCAGCAGCGTCCATAGGGGGCTGGCCTCCGGGGAGCTGTTTTTT. As protein: CASSVHRGLASGELFF. Complete variable domain (other parts from reference TRBV9 and TRBJ2-2): DSGVTQTPKHLITATGQRVTLRCSPRSGDLSVYWYQQSLDQGLQFLIQYYNGEERAKGNILERFSAQQFPDLHSELNLSSLELGDSALYFCASSVHRGLASGELFFGEGSRLTVL.

V gene TRBV6-5 combines with J gene TRBJ2-7, with 11 bases that match TRBD1. The V segment lost 2 bases and the J segment 3 bases; nucleotides outside the gene matches: 3. The CDR3 has 15 residues. In germline, CDR1 is MNHEY, CDR2 SVGAGI. The DNA for the CDR3 is TGTGCCAGCAGTTACAGGACAGGGGGCGTCTACGAGCAGTACTTC. This gives the protein CASSYRTGGVYEQYF.

This sequence joins TRBV23-1 and TRBJ1-1, with 8 bases that match TRBD1. Being an ORF, TRBV23-1 has a function that is uncertain. V lost 4 bases and J lost 11; bases outside the gene matches: 9. The CDR3 extends over 13 amino acids. CDR3: CASSLPRQGMAFF. As DNA, the CDR3 is TGCGCCAGCAGTCTCCCTCGACAGGGGATGGCTTTCTTT.

The J gene is TRBJ2-3, the V gene TRBV5-4; D is unclear. There are 17 residues in the CDR3. From germline, CDR1 is SGHNT and CDR2 YYREEE (reference sequence). The V end was cut by 4 bases, the J end by 2 bases, with 20 bases between. The chain's CDR3 is CASSRLSSWSPTDTQYF. The CDR3 DNA reads TGTGCCAGCAGCCGTTTAAGTTCCTGGTCCCCCACAGATACGCAGTATTTT.

The chain joins TRBV27 to TRBJ1-1; D call uncertain. Germline CDR1 and CDR2: MNHEY and SMNVEV (reference sequence). There are 16 residues in the CDR3. Trimming took off 1 base at V and 4 bases at J, with 16 bases between the two ends. The CDR3 sequence is CASSLYWGGRSTEAFF. In nucleotides, the CDR3 is TGTGCCAGCAGTTTATACTGGGGAGGGCGGAGCACTGAAGCTTTCTTT.

This rearrangement joins TRBV5-6 to TRBJ2-7; 13 bases match TRBD2. Germline trimming cut 1 base from V and 5 bases from J; bases unmatched to any gene: 6. The length of the CDR3 is 16 residues. CDR1 and CDR2 from the germline V gene are SGHDT and YYEEEE. The CDR3 here is CASSLFGLAGVHEQYF. The CDR3 nucleotides read TGTGCCAGCAGCTTGTTCGGACTAGCGGGAGTCCACGAGCAGTACTTC.

The chain employs TRBV2 and TRBJ2-7, with a weak D call TRBD1 (6 bases). The ends were cut back, 6 bases at V and 5 bases at J, with 20 bases in the middle. CDR1 SNHLY and CDR2 FYNNEI come from the germline V gene. This CDR3 contains 15 residues. The CDR3, as DNA: TGTGCCAGCAGCCGAGTGGGGGCTAGGACCCACGAGCAGTACTTC. It is translated as CASSRVGARTHEQYF.

The chain uses TRBV10-2 and TRBJ1-2; D is unclear. CDR3 length: 11 amino acids. The V and J ends lost 6 bases and 6 bases respectively, with 8 bases between them. The V gene's germline CDR1 is WSHSY and CDR2 SAAADI. The CDR3 loop is CASSYPHGYTF. The CDR3 bases are TGCGCCAGCAGCTATCCTCATGGCTACACCTTC.

This clone was counted once. The chain joins TRBV7-2 to TRBJ2-2; D possibly uses TRBD1 or TRBD2 (6 bases each). Germline V lookup: CDR1 SGHTA, CDR2 FQGNSA. This CDR3 is 14 amino acids long. V shed 5 bases and J shed 7 bases, with 14 bases lying between them. CDR3: CASSARGAGGELFF. Here the CDR3 DNA reads TGTGCCAGCAGCGCAAGGGGGGCAGGCGGGGAGCTGTTTTTT.

V and J are TRBV6-5 and TRBJ2-3, with TRBD2 matching 7 bases. Trimming at V came to 4 bases and at J to 1 base, leaving 5 bases not matched to a gene. CDR3 size: 15 residues. Germline lookup yields CDR1 MNHEY and CDR2 SVGAGI. The CDR3 sequence: CASSWGGSGTDTQYF. In DNA form, the CDR3 reads TGTGCCAGCAGTTGGGGGGGATCTGGCACAGATACGCAGTATTTT.

Here the CDR3 DNA reads TGTGCCAGCACCAGGACCGGACTGACCCAGTACTTC. As protein: CASTRTGLTQYF. This chain links TRBV7-9 with TRBJ2-5, with D maybe TRBD2 (5 bases). V lost 7 bases, J lost 7 bases, and 13 bases lay in between. Germline V gives CDR1 SEHNR, CDR2 FQNEAQ (reference sequence). The CDR3 consists of 12 residues.

V and J are TRBV11-2 and TRBJ2-7, with D uncertain. The CDR3 has 12 residues. The germline V and J ends were trimmed by 0 bases and 5 bases, with 5 bases remaining between them. Germline CDR1 and CDR2: SGHAT and FQNNGV. Written as DNA, the CDR3 is TGTGCCAGCAGCTTAGACTACCACGAGCAGTACTTC. Its translation: CASSLDYHEQYF.

The gene calls are TRBV29-1 and TRBJ2-3, with D unresolved. Germline CDR1 is SQVTM and CDR2 is ANQGSEA. Trimming left V 1 base short and J 3 bases short, with 11 bases between. This CDR3 has 14 amino acids. DNA for the CDR3: TGCAGCGTTGAAGTGGGTTCTCGTACAGATACGCAGTATTTT. Its protein is CSVEVGSRTDTQYF.

The V and J genes are TRBV18 and TRBJ1-5; D unresolved. Trimming removed 2 bases at V and 5 bases at J, with 7 bases between. The CDR3 is 13 residues long. Germline V CDR1 and CDR2: KGHSH, LQKENI. CDR3 in DNA: TGTGCCAGCTCACCAGCGGAAGATCAGCCCCAGCATTTT. Amino acids: CASSPAEDQPQHF.

The chain joins TRBV28 to TRBJ1-5; D is possibly TRBD1 (6 bases). Germline V gene lookup returns CDR1 MDHEN and CDR2 SYDVKM. Trimming stripped 10 bases from V and 0 bases from J, with 13 bases between. The CDR3 length is 14 residues. The CDR3 bases are TGTGCCACCGACAGGAGGTATAGCAATCAGCCCCAGCATTTT. This translates into CATDRRYSNQPQHF. Full variable domain (outside the CDR3, taken from reference TRBV28 and TRBJ1-5): DVKVTQSSRYLVKRTGEKVFLECVQDMDHENMFWYRQDPGLGLRLIYFSYDVKMKEKGDIPEGYSVSREKKERFSLILESASTNQTSMYLCATDRRYSNQPQHFGDGTRLSIL.

The gene calls are TRBV29-1 and TRBJ2-2, with D hard to call. Per the germline V gene, CDR1 is SQVTM and CDR2 is ANQGSEA. V was shortened by 4 bases and J by 1 base, with 7 bases between the two germline ends. The CDR3 runs to 13 residues. In nucleotides, the CDR3 is TGCAGCGTTGTGAAACAGAACACCGGGGAGCTGTTTTTT. Translation gives CSVVKQNTGELFF.

This chain's CDR3 is CASSFVGGPGNEQFF. The CDR3 DNA follows: TGTGCCAGTAGTTTTGTGGGAGGGCCGGGCAATGAGCAGTTCTTC. J is TRBJ2-1 and V is TRBV19; TRBD2 matches 7 bases. The germline V gene encodes CDR1 LNHDA and CDR2 SQIVND (reference sequence). CDR3 length: 15 residues. V was clipped by 5 bases and J by 6 bases; unmatched bases: 10.

In its sample, this clone was seen a few times. The chain is built from TRBV27 and TRBJ1-5; TRBD1 matches 9 bases. After removal of 5 bases from V and 2 bases from J, the junction contained 7 bases not matched to a gene. Germline V gene lookup returns CDR1 MNHEY and CDR2 SMNVEV (reference sequence). The CDR3 is 16 residues long. The CDR3 sequence: CASSKTGGSRNQPQHF. The CDR3 DNA reads as TGTGCCAGCAGTAAGACAGGGGGTTCTCGCAATCAGCCCCAGCATTTT.

The chain has TRBV4-1 and TRBJ2-4, with a possible D match to TRBD1 (5 bases). Trimming left V 3 bases short and J 1 base short, with 10 bases between. Germline V lookup: CDR1 MGHRA, CDR2 YSYEKL. The CDR3 runs to 15 residues. CDR3 coding DNA: TGCGCCAGCAGCCAGACAGAGTCTGCCAAAAACATTCAGTACTTC. Translated: CASSQTESAKNIQYF.